This T cell receptor (beta chain) was sequenced in a study of blood T cell repertoires in COVID-19. Turning to the study itself: Whether acute or convalescent, the COVID-19 samples came from the United States, Italy and Spain. T cells, B-cell-depleted T cells, or PBMCs supplied cDNA or gDNA.

Deletions cut 4 bases from V and 2 bases from J, with 11 bases between. Per germline, CDR1 LGHDT and CDR2 YNNKEL (reference sequence). The CDR3 contains 15 residues. Study processing details: Researchers report that nucleated cell counts were estimated from reference gene primer amplification. The data were produced by immunoSEQ multiplex PCR, yet TCRdb's version contains in-frame clones alone and is incomplete. That table gives V, J and clone size, and the DNA gave D and trimming. The data hold around 21,000 clones, with about 89% observed a single time. Sequenced sample: peripheral blood. V gene TRBV3-1 (or the pseudogene TRBV3-2) combines with J gene TRBJ2-2; D might be TRBD1 (5 bases). The clonotype comes from a human donor with active COVID-19. The donor label of this sample is uncertain. The CDR3 spells CASSPGGANTGELFF. Here the CDR3 DNA reads TGTGCCAGCAGCCCTGGTGGGGCCAACACCGGGGAGCTGTTTTTT.